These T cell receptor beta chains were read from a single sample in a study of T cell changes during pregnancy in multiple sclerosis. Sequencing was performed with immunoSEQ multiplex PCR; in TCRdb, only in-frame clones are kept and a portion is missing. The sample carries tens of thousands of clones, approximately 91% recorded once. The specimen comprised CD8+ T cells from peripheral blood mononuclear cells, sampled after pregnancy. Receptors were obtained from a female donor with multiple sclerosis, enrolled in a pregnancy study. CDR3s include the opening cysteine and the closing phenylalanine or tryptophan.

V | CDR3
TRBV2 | CASSPGATGELFF
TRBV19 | CATLDRNMNTEAFF
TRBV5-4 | CASSSSGTGGSWSQPQHF
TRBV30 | CAWSVPGTSGRTAAYEQYF
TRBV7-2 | CASSPFGGYEQFF
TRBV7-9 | CASSFNTENNEQFF
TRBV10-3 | CAISEPTSGMHEQYF
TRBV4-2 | CASSQVLAGRREYNEQFF
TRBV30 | CAWGTGSGYTF
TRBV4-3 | CASSPYRDSSYEQYF
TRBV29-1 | CSVEDVEAEQYF
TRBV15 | CATSRDRLQETQYF
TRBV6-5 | CASSRTGVSPLHF
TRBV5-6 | CASSLIRRITNEKLFF
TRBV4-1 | CASSQETSRLYNEQFF
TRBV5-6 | CASSFSGSRYNEQFF
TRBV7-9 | CASSLGIGSDTQYF
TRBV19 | CASSMGDLQDTQYF
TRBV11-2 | CASSLAPSSGSDTQYF
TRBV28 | CASSFRLREFGTDTQYF
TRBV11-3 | CASSSRDRGLTGELFF
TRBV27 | CASSLRQIVDTQYF
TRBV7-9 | CASSLFSEQRDYEQYF
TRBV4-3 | CASSQATSDEQYF
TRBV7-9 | CASSFTGTEQYF
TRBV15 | CATGTSGRGTLFYEQYF
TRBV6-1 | CASSLPVTQYF
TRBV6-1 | CASSPGQEGNEQYF
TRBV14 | CASSAYLAALGTQYF